The source of this T cell receptor beta chain is a study of long-term antiretroviral therapy in people with HIV. A v3.0 immunoSEQ assay was performed at survey level. Sequencing was intended to reach about 35,000-55,000 T-cell genomes per sample. Using immunoSEQ multiplex PCR, the repertoire was profiled, and TCRdb retains in-frame clones only, with some absent. The sample holds some 15,000 clones; 60% to 80% are singletons and the top ten take approximately 20%. CDR3 length: 15 residues. Germline trimming cut 0 bases from V and 4 bases from J; bases unmatched to any gene: 4. CDR1 SGHKS and CDR2 YYEKEE come from the germline V gene (reference sequence).

This receptor was identified in a woman in her 40s with HIV. Here the sequenced sample was unsorted PBMCs, taken 0.5 years before starting antiretroviral therapy. The chain links TRBV5-5 to TRBJ2-7, with 10 bases identical to TRBD2. The CDR3 spells CASSLGLAGPYEQYF. The CDR3 nucleotides read TGTGCCAGCAGCTTGGGACTAGCGGGCCCGTACGAGCAGTACTTC. The complete variable domain, with remaining parts taken from reference TRBV5-5 and TRBJ2-7, reads DAGVTQSPTHLIKTRGQQVTLRCSPISGHKSVSWYQQVLGQGPQFIFQYYEKEERGRGNFPDRFSARQFPNYSSELNVNALLLGDSALYLCASSLGLAGPYEQYFGPGTRLTVT.